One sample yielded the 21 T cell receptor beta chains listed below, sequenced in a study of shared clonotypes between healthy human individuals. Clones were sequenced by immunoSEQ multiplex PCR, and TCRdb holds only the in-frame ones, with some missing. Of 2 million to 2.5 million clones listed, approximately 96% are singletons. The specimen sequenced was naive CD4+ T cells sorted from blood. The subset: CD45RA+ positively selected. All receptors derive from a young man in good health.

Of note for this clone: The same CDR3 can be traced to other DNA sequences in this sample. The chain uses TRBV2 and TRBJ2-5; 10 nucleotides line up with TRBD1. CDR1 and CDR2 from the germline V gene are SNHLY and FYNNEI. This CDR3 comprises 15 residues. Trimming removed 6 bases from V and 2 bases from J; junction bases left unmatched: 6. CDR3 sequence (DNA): TGTGCCAGCAGCCGAGACAGGGGGCGTCAAGAGACCCAGTACTTC. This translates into CASSRDRGRQETQYF.

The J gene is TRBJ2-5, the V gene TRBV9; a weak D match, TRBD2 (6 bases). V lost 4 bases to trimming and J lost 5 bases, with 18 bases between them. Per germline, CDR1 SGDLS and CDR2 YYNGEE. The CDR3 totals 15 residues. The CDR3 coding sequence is TGTGCCAGCAGCCCTGGACTACCCCCTACCGAGACCCAGTACTTC. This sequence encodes CASSPGLPPTETQYF. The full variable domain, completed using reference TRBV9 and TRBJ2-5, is DSGVTQTPKHLITATGQRVTLRCSPRSGDLSVYWYQQSLDQGLQFLIQYYNGEERAKGNILERFSAQQFPDLHSELNLSSLELGDSALYFCASSPGLPPTETQYFGPGTRLLVL.

The CDR3 is CATSWGRVDTYEQYF. The CDR3 nucleotides read TGTGCCACCAGCTGGGGCCGAGTGGATACCTACGAGCAGTACTTC. The V call is TRBV15, the J call TRBJ2-7, with D tentatively TRBD1 (5 bases). The CDR3 covers 15 residues. V shed 5 bases and J shed 2 bases, with 16 bases lying between them. Germline CDR1 reads LNHNV; CDR2 reads YYDKDF (reference sequence).

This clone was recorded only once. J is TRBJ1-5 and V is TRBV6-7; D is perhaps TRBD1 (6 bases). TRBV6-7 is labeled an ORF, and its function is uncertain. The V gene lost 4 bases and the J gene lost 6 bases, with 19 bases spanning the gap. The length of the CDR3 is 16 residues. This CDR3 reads CASSSSYLRGSQPQHF. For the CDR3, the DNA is TGTGCCAGCAGTTCCTCTTACCTCAGGGGCAGTCAGCCCCAGCATTTT.

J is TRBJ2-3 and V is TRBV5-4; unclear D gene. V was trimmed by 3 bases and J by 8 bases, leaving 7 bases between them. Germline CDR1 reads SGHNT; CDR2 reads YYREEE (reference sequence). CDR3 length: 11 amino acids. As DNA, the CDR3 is TGTGCCAGCAGCTATGAGAGTACGCAGTATTTT. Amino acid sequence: CASSYESTQYF. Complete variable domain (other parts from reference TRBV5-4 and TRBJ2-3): ETGVTQSPTHLIKTRGQQVTLRCSSQSGHNTVSWYQQALGQGPQFIFQYYREEENGRGNFPPRFSGLQFPNYSSELNVNALELDDSALYLCASSYESTQYFGPGTRLTVL.

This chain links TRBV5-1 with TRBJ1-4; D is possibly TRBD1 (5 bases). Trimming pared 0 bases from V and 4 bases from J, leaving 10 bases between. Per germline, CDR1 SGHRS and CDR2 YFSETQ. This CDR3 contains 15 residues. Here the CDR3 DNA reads TGCGCCAGCAGCTTGGAGGGACCGTATAATGAAAAACTGTTTTTT. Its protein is CASSLEGPYNEKLFF. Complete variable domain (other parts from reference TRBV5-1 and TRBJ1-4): KAGVTQTPRYLIKTRGQQVTLSCSPISGHRSVSWYQQTPGQGLQFLFEYFSETQRNKGNFPGRFSGRQFSNSRSEMNVSTLELGDSALYLCASSLEGPYNEKLFFGSGTQLSVL.

The chain's CDR3 is CASGLQGVTGELFF. CDR3 in DNA: TGTGCTAGTGGTTTACAGGGGGTGACCGGGGAGCTGTTTTTT. This chain uses TRBV12-5 with TRBJ2-2; 8 nucleotides line up with TRBD1. The CDR3 totals 14 residues. V lost 3 bases to trimming and J lost 5 bases; unmatched junction nucleotides: 2. CDR1 and CDR2 (germline): LGHNT, FRNRAP.

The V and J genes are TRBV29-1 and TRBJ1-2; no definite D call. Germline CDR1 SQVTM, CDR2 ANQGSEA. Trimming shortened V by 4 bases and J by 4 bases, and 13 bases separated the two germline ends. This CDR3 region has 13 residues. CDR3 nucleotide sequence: TGCAGCGTTGTATCCAGCCCTGGCTATGGCTACACCTTC. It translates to CSVVSSPGYGYTF.

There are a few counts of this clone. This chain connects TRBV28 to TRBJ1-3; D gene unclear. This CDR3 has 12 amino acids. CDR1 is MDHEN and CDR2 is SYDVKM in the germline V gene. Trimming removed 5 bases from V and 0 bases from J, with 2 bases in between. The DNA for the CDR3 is TGTGCCAGCAGTAACTCTGGAAACACCATATATTTT. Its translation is CASSNSGNTIYF.

The CDR3 loop reads CAISELAGGVEQFF. The CDR3 DNA reads TGTGCCATCAGTGAACTAGCGGGAGGAGTTGAGCAGTTCTTC. The V and J genes are TRBV10-3 and TRBJ2-1; 12 positions match TRBD2. The length of the CDR3 is 14 residues. The junction had 3 bases not matched to a gene; V was cut back by 3 bases and J by 9 bases. Looked up from germline, CDR1 is ENHRY and CDR2 is SYGVKD.

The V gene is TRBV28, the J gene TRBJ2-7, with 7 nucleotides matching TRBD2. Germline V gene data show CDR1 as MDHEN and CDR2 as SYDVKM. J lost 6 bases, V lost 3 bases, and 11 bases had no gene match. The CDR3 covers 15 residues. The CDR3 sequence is CASSFGGRVGAEQYF. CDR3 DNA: TGTGCCAGCAGTTTTGGTGGGAGGGTTGGCGCCGAGCAGTACTTC.

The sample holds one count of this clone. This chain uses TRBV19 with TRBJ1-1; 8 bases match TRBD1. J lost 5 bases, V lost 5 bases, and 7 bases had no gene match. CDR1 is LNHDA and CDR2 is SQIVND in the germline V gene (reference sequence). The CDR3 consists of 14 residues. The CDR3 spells CASSFRGPVTEAFF. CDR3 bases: TGTGCCAGTAGTTTCAGGGGGCCGGTGACTGAAGCTTTCTTT.

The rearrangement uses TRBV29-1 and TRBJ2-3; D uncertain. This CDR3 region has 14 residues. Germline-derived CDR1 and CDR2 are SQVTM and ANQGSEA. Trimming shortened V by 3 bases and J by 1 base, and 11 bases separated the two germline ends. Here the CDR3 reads CSVEKDLRTDTQYF. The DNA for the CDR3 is TGCAGCGTTGAGAAGGACCTCCGCACAGATACGCAGTATTTT.

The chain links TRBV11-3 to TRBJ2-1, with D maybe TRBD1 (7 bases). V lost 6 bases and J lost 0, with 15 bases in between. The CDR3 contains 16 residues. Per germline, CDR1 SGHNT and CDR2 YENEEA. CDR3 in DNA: TGTGCCAGCAGTCACAGGGGAGGAGGCTCCTACAATGAGCAGTTCTTC. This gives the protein CASSHRGGGSYNEQFF.

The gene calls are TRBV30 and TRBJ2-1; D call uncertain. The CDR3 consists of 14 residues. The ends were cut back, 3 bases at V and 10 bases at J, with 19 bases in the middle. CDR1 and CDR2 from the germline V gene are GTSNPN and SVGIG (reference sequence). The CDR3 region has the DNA TGTGCCTGGAGCCTCAAGGGCCTGAAAGGCGAGCAGTTCTTC. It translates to CAWSLKGLKGEQFF.

CDR3 DNA sequence: TGTGCCAGCTCACCAATGAGCCCGGAGTACACCATATATTTT. This encodes CASSPMSPEYTIYF. The V and J genes are TRBV18 and TRBJ1-3; D uncertain. Germline V gene lookup returns CDR1 KGHSH and CDR2 LQKENI. The ends were cut back, 2 bases at V and 8 bases at J, with 13 bases in the middle. The length of the CDR3 is 14 residues.

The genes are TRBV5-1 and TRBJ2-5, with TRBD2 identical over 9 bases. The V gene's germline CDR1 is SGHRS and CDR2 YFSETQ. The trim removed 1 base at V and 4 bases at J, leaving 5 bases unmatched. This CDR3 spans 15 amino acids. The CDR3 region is CASSLQATSGETQYF. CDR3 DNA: TGCGCCAGCAGCTTGCAGGCGACTAGCGGAGAGACCCAGTACTTC.

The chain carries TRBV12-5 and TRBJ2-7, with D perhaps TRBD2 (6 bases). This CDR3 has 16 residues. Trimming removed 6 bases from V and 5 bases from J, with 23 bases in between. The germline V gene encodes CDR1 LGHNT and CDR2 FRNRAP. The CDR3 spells CASGRSGEPWSHEQYF. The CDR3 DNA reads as TGTGCTAGTGGCCGCTCGGGGGAGCCCTGGTCCCACGAGCAGTACTTC.

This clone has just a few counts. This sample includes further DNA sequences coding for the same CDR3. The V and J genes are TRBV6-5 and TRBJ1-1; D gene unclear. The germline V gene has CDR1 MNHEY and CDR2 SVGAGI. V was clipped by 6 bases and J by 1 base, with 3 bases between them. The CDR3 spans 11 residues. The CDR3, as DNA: TGTGCCAGCAGCAGGAACACTGAAGCTTTCTTT. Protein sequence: CASSRNTEAFF.

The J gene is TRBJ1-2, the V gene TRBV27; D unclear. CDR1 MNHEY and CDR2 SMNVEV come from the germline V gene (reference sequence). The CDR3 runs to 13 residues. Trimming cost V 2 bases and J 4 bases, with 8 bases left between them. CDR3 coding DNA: TGTGCCAGCAGTTTAAAAGAGGGCTATGGCTACACCTTC. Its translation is CASSLKEGYGYTF.

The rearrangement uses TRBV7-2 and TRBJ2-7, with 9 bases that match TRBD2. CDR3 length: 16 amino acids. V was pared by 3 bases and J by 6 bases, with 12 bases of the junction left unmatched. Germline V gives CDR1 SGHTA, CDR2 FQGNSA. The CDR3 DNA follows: TGTGCCAGCAGCTTTTTAGGCGGGAGGGCCTCCGGCGAGCAGTACTTC. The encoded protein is CASSFLGGRASGEQYF.